The 25 T cell receptor beta chains below were found in one sample sequenced in a study of T-cell reconstitution after alpha-beta-depleted transplantation in children. Preparation of the TCRbeta library was carried out with unique molecular identifiers. MiXCR, run by TCRdb on the PCR reads, gives a single entry per CDR3 protein. The sample contains about 110,000 distinct CDR3 sequences, about 9.4% of which appear only once. Sequences were derived from PBMCs, sampled before TCRalphabeta/CD19-depleted stem cell transplant. The receptors derive from a boy younger than 10 with acute lymphoblastic leukemia, due to receive a stem cell transplant.

Of note for this clonotype: With a much larger clone just one base away, this may be a read error. The chain links TRBV11-2 to TRBJ2-1; maybe TRBD1 (6 bases). The length of the CDR3 is 14 residues. V was pared by 3 bases and J by 10 bases, with 16 bases between. Germline CDR1 SGHAT, CDR2 FQNNGV. This CDR3 is CASSLTNRVQEQFF. The DNA for the CDR3 is TGTGCCAGCAGCTTGACCAACAGGGTTCAGGAGCAGTTCTTC.

This clonotype was recorded a few times. The chain carries TRBV29-1 and TRBJ2-2; D unresolved. Per the germline V gene, CDR1 is SQVTM and CDR2 is ANQGSEA. Trimming pared 0 bases from V and 8 bases from J, leaving 10 bases between. The CDR3 totals 13 residues. This chain's CDR3 is CSVEDQGLGELFF. CDR3 in DNA: TGCAGCGTTGAAGATCAAGGGTTGGGGGAGCTGTTTTTT.

This clonotype was counted many times. This chain joins TRBV20-1 and TRBJ2-3; a weak D match, TRBD2 (5 bases). The germline V gene has CDR1 DFQATT and CDR2 SNEGSKA (reference sequence). The V and J ends lost 6 bases and 7 bases respectively, with 17 bases between them. The CDR3 covers 13 residues. DNA for the CDR3: TGCAGTGCCAAGAGGGTAGGCACGTATACGCAGTATTTT. Protein sequence: CSAKRVGTYTQYF.

This clonotype was detected only a few times. The rearrangement uses TRBV18 and TRBJ2-1, with D possibly being TRBD1 or TRBD2 (5 bases each). Germline CDR1 reads KGHSH; CDR2 reads LQKENI. This CDR3 region has 15 residues. Trimming removed 6 bases at V and 4 bases at J, with 16 bases between. The CDR3 loop is CASSPPGRIYNEQFF. In DNA, the CDR3 is TGTGCCAGCTCCCCGCCGGGACGGATTTACAATGAGCAGTTCTTC.

This clonotype has only a few counts. This chain uses TRBV3-1 with TRBJ1-2; 9 bases match TRBD1. The germline CDR1 and CDR2 sequences are LGHDT and YNNKEL (reference sequence). This CDR3 region has 18 residues. V was pared by 1 base and J by 4 bases, with 13 bases of the junction left unmatched. The CDR3 protein is CASSQGQSYRGQGYGYTF. CDR3 coding DNA: TGTGCCAGCAGCCAAGGACAGTCGTACAGGGGGCAAGGCTATGGCTACACCTTC.

V is TRBV24-1 and J is TRBJ2-2, with D maybe TRBD2 (6 bases). The CDR3 runs to 14 residues. The ends were cut back, 12 bases at V and 6 bases at J, with 19 bases in the middle. Per the germline V gene, CDR1 is KGHDR and CDR2 is SFDVKD. The CDR3 is CASVGRESAGELFF. The CDR3 DNA is TGTGCCTCAGTGGGTCGGGAGTCGGCCGGGGAGCTGTTTTTT.

V and J are TRBV7-9 and TRBJ2-3; 8 nucleotides match TRBD1. Per the germline V gene, CDR1 is SEHNR and CDR2 is FQNEAQ (reference sequence). This CDR3 has 17 amino acids. Losses at the gene ends were 1 base for V and 5 bases for J; bases not matched to a gene: 11. The CDR3 spells CASSLDRQGAFEDTQYF. The CDR3 DNA is TGTGCCAGCAGCTTAGATCGGCAGGGGGCTTTTGAAGATACGCAGTATTTT.

V is TRBV4-2 and J is TRBJ2-7, with 7 nucleotides matching TRBD2. Trimming took 1 base from V and 2 from J; bases not matched to a gene: 5. Per germline, CDR1 LGHNA and CDR2 YNFKEQ. The CDR3 runs to 15 residues. This CDR3 reads CASSQVEAGPYEQYF. CDR3 sequence (DNA): TGTGCCAGCAGCCAAGTCGAAGCGGGACCCTACGAGCAGTACTTC.

The genes are TRBV28 and TRBJ2-3; D ambiguous. Trimming shortened V by 4 bases and J by 2 bases, and 13 bases separated the two germline ends. Per the germline V gene, CDR1 is MDHEN and CDR2 is SYDVKM. The CDR3 is 15 residues long. CDR3 residues: CASSSARRPTDTQYF. The CDR3 DNA reads TGTGCCAGCAGTTCGGCGCGGCGCCCCACAGATACGCAGTATTTT.

This chain links TRBV2 with TRBJ2-3; no clear D. The germline CDR1 and CDR2 sequences are SNHLY and FYNNEI. V was pared by 6 bases and J by 2 bases, with 3 bases between. There are 11 residues in the CDR3. CDR3 loop: CASRDTDTQYF. CDR3 coding DNA: TGTGCCAGCAGAGACACAGATACGCAGTATTTT.

This clonotype was detected many times. CDR3 coding DNA: TGTGCCAGCAGCCGAATACAGAACACTGAAGCTTTCTTT. Its protein product is CASSRIQNTEAFF. The J gene is TRBJ1-1, the V gene TRBV6-6; D remains ambiguous. Germline V gene sequence: CDR1 MNHNY, CDR2 SVGAGI (reference sequence). The V and J ends lost 6 bases and 1 base respectively, with 9 bases between them. The CDR3 spans 13 residues.

This clonotype was detected many times. The chain employs TRBV7-2 and TRBJ2-1, with TRBD2 matching 10 bases. The CDR3 runs 16 residues. From germline, CDR1 is SGHTA and CDR2 FQGNSA. Trimming cost V 4 bases and J 3 bases; bases outside gene matches: 6. The CDR3 region is CASSWLSGRDYNEQFF. The CDR3, as DNA: TGTGCCAGCAGCTGGCTCAGCGGGAGGGACTACAATGAGCAGTTCTTC.

CDR3 amino acids: CASSTGTMVYNEQFF. The CDR3 DNA reads as TGCGCCAGCAGCACCGGGACTATGGTCTACAATGAGCAGTTCTTC. This chain uses TRBV5-1 with TRBJ2-1, with 7 bases fitting TRBD2. Germline V gene lookup returns CDR1 SGHRS and CDR2 YFSETQ. V gave up 4 bases and J gave up 3 bases; unmatched junction bases: 7. The CDR3 sequence is 15 residues long. The full variable domain, its missing parts supplied by reference TRBV5-1 and TRBJ2-1, is KAGVTQTPRYLIKTRGQQVTLSCSPISGHRSVSWYQQTPGQGLQFLFEYFSETQRNKGNFPGRFSGRQFSNSRSEMNVSTLELGDSALYLCASSTGTMVYNEQFFGPGTRLTVL.

The chain combines TRBV7-2 with TRBJ2-1; TRBD2 matches at 7 bases. Germline V lookup: CDR1 SGHTA, CDR2 FQGNSA. This CDR3 is 14 amino acids long. V shed 5 bases and J 4 bases; nucleotides not matched to a gene: 5. This chain's CDR3 is CASSPGRGYNEQFF. In nucleotides, the CDR3 is TGTGCCAGCAGCCCAGGGAGGGGATACAATGAGCAGTTCTTC.

This clonotype was found a few times. The chain is built from TRBV5-6 and TRBJ2-7, with 7 bases matching TRBD1. Trimming took 3 bases from V and 1 from J; bases not matched to a gene: 10. This CDR3 region has 16 residues. The V gene's germline CDR1 is SGHDT and CDR2 YYEEEE. In DNA, the CDR3 is TGTGCCAGCAGCTCCTCCCCGGACAGGCTATCCTACGAGCAGTACTTC. It translates to CASSSSPDRLSYEQYF.

This clonotype was picked up a small number of times. J is TRBJ1-5 and V is TRBV28; D is perhaps TRBD1 (5 bases). The ends were cut back, 6 bases at V and 0 bases at J, with 12 bases in the middle. The germline CDR1 and CDR2 sequences are MDHEN and SYDVKM. This CDR3 is built from 15 residues. The CDR3 loop reads CASSPEGYSNQPQHF. The DNA of the CDR3 is TGTGCCAGCAGCCCCGAGGGGTATAGCAATCAGCCCCAGCATTTT.

The V and J genes are TRBV5-1 and TRBJ2-2, with 9 nucleotides matching TRBD2. J was trimmed by 5 bases and V by 4 bases; bases with no gene match: 9. Per germline, CDR1 SGHRS and CDR2 YFSETQ. The CDR3 has 16 residues. The CDR3 DNA reads TGCGCCAGCAGCCGCTTTAGCGGGAGTATGACCGGGGAGCTGTTTTTT. It translates to CASSRFSGSMTGELFF.

Many counts were recorded for this clonotype. The genes are TRBV3-1 and TRBJ2-2; D is unclear. Germline V gene lookup returns CDR1 LGHDT and CDR2 YNNKEL (reference sequence). V lost 9 bases, J lost 2 bases, and 10 bases lay in between. CDR3 length equals 13 residues. The CDR3 DNA sequence: TGTGCCAGTCAACGGGTCAACACCGGGGAGCTGTTTTTT. Translated: CASQRVNTGELFF.

In its sample, this clonotype was seen many times. The chain carries TRBV20-1 and TRBJ1-2; 11 bases fit TRBD1. Germline V gives CDR1 DFQATT, CDR2 SNEGSKA (reference sequence). The junction had 3 bases not matched to a gene; V was cut back by 1 base and J by 8 bases. This CDR3 has 13 amino acids. The CDR3 spells CSARGTGGAGYTF. Here the CDR3 DNA reads TGCAGTGCTAGAGGGACAGGGGGCGCCGGCTACACCTTC.

The J gene is TRBJ2-1, the V gene TRBV5-6; 8 bases are shared with TRBD1. CDR1 and CDR2 (germline): SGHDT, YYEEEE. This CDR3 region has 18 residues. The V and J ends lost 1 base and 4 bases, in that order; junction bases with no gene match: 13. The chain's CDR3 is CASSLTGGHFVPYNEQFF. CDR3 nucleotide sequence: TGTGCCAGCAGCTTGACAGGGGGGCACTTTGTCCCTTACAATGAGCAGTTCTTC.

This clonotype has only a few counts. V gene TRBV7-8 combines with J gene TRBJ1-5; D not certain. Germline CDR1 and CDR2: SGHVS and FQNEAQ. The CDR3 sequence is 15 residues long. The germline V and J ends were trimmed by 0 bases and 2 bases, with 8 bases remaining between them. The CDR3 DNA is TGTGCCAGCAGCTTAGCCATGGCAGGCAATCAGCCCCAGCATTTT. Protein sequence: CASSLAMAGNQPQHF. The full variable domain, completed using reference TRBV7-8 and TRBJ1-5, is GAGVSQSPRYKVAKRGQDVALRCDPISGHVSLFWYQQALGQGPEFLTYFQNEAQLDKSGLPSDRFFAERPEGSVSTLKIQRTQQEDSAVYLCASSLAMAGNQPQHFGDGTRLSIL.

This clonotype was seen at least ten times. This chain links TRBV16 with TRBJ2-7; 8 bases match TRBD2. Germline CDR1 and CDR2: KGHSY and FQNENV. Germline trimming cut 0 bases from V and 0 bases from J; bases unmatched to any gene: 1. The CDR3 runs 15 residues. The CDR3 DNA reads TGTGCCAGCAGCCAATCAACTAGCGGCTCCTACGAGCAGTACTTC. This codes for CASSQSTSGSYEQYF.

The DNA for the CDR3 is TGTGCCAGCAGTTTAAGGGTAGGATCTAACTATGGCTACACCTTC. This sequence encodes CASSLRVGSNYGYTF. V usage is TRBV12-3 or TRBV12-4 and J usage is TRBJ1-2; D remains ambiguous. V dropped 2 bases and J dropped 0 bases, with 10 bases sitting between them. The CDR3 contains 15 residues.

The table lists this clonotype with a few counts. The chain links TRBV5-1 to TRBJ1-4; weak D call: TRBD1 (5 bases). Germline V gene sequence: CDR1 SGHRS, CDR2 YFSETQ. Trimming removed 4 bases at V and 0 bases at J, with 13 bases between. The CDR3 totals 16 residues. The CDR3 sequence: CASSGRDGATNEKLFF. CDR3 in DNA: TGCGCCAGCAGCGGACGGGACGGCGCAACTAATGAAAAACTGTTTTTT.

This clonotype is a singleton in its sample. This chain uses TRBV19 with TRBJ2-7; D gene unclear. The CDR3 is made up of 15 amino acids. V gave up 1 base and J gave up 7 bases, with 17 bases separating them. Germline V CDR1 and CDR2: LNHDA, SQIVND (reference sequence). CDR3 region: CASSIVRSSYNEQYF. CDR3 sequence (DNA): TGTGCCAGTAGTATAGTCCGATCCTCCTACAATGAGCAGTACTTC.